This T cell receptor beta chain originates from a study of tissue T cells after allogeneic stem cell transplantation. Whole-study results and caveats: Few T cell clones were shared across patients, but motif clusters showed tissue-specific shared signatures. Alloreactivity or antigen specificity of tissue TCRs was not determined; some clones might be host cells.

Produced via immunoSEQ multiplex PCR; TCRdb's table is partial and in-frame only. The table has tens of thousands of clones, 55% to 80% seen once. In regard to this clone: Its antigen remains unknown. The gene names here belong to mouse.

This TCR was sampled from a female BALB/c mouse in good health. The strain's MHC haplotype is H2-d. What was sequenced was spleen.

The CDR3 loop is CAWRGQGNTEVFF. The sequenced CDR3 bases are TGTGCCTGGAGGGGACAGGGGAACACAGAAGTCTTC. The chain uses TRBV31 and TRBJ1-1, with 9 bases that match TRBD1. From the germline J gene comes the end of the CDR3, since the read stops 1 residue before it. The CDR3 totals 13 residues. The junction had 0 bases not matched to a gene; V was cut back by 3 bases and J by 1 base. Germline V gene lookup returns CDR1 GKSSPN and CDR2 SITVG.